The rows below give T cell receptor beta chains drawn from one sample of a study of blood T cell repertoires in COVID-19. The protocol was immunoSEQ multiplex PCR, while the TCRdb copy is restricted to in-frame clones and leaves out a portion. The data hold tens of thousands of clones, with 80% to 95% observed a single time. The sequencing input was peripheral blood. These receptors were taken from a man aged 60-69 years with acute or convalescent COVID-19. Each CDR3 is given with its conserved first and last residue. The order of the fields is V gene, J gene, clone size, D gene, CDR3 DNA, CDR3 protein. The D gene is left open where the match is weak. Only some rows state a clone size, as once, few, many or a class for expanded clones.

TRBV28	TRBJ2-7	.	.	TGTGCCAGCAGTTTGGCCCTAGAGGGCTACGAGCAGTACTTC	CASSLALEGYEQYF
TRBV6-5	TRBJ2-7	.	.	TGTGCCAGCAGAATTGGTGGGCAGGGTTCCTACGAGCAGTACTTC	CASRIGGQGSYEQYF
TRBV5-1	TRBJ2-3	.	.	TGCGCCAGCAGCGCCGGGGAGAGCACAGATACGCAGTATTTT	CASSAGESTDTQYF
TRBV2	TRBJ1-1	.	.	TGTGCCAGCAGGAACACGTTGGGGGCCACTGAAGCTTTCTTT	CASRNTLGATEAFF
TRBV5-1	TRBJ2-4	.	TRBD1	TGCGCCAGCAGTATACTACAGGGGGCCCAAAACATTCAGTACTTC	CASSILQGAQNIQYF
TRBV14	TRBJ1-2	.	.	TGTGCCAGCAGCCTTGGGAGTAACTATGGCTACACCTTC	CASSLGSNYGYTF
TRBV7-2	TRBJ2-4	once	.	TGTGCCAGCAGCTCCGGGAGTTTGGGGGTGACAGCCAAAAACATTCAGTACTTC	CASSSGSLGVTAKNIQYF
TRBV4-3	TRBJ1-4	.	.	TGCGCCAGCAGCCAAGACTTGAGATCCGGGAATGAAAAACTGTTTTTT	CASSQDLRSGNEKLFF
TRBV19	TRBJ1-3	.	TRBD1	TGTGCCAGTTGGGACAGGGGGTCTGGAAACACCATATATTTT	CASWDRGSGNTIYF
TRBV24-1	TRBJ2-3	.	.	TGTGCCACCAGTGACTTCAGCGGGTACAGCACAGATACGCAGTATTTT	CATSDFSGYSTDTQYF
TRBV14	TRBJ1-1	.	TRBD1	TGTGCCAGCAGCCGTGGACAGGACGGCACTGAAGCTTTCTTT	CASSRGQDGTEAFF
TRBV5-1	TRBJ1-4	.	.	TGCGCCAGCAGCTTGGTTTCGACAGACAATGAAAAACTGTTTTTT	CASSLVSTDNEKLFF
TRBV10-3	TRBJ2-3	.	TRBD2	TGTGCCATCAGTGTTAGCGGGAGTAGGACAGATACGCAGTATTTT	CAISVSGSRTDTQYF
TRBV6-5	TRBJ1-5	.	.	TGTGCCAGCATGGGAACTTTCGGGGAGAATCAGCCCCAGCATTTT	CASMGTFGENQPQHF
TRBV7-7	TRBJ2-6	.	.	TGTGCTAGCAGCCCGCATCTAGACTCTGGGGCCAACGTCCTGACTTTC	CASSPHLDSGANVLTF